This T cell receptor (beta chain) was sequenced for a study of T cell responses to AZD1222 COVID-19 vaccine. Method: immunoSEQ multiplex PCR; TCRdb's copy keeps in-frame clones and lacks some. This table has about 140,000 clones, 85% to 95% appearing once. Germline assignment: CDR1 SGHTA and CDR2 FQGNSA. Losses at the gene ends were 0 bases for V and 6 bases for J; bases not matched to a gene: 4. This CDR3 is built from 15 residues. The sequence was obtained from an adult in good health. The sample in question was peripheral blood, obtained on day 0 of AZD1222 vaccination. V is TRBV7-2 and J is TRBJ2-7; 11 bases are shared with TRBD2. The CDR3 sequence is CASSLAGLAGREQYF. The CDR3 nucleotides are TGTGCCAGCAGCTTAGCCGGACTAGCGGGCCGCGAGCAGTACTTC.